Below, one T cell receptor beta chain is given with its context. Antigen: not known. Allogeneic regulatory or mature dendritic cells were co-cultured for 5 days with CFSE-labeled sorted T cells at 1:10. The data were taken from a study of regulatory dendritic cells for organ transplantation. Overall study findings and caveats: Memory CD8+ T cells were the most oligoclonal; naive cells were highly diverse.

The protocol was immunoSEQ multiplex PCR, while the TCRdb copy is restricted to in-frame clones and leaves out a portion. The profile shows about 12,000 clones, more than 75% of them singletons. This CDR3 is 15 amino acids long. The trim removed 4 bases at V and 5 bases at J, leaving 7 bases unmatched. Germline CDR1 is SGHTS and CDR2 is YDEGEE. The sequenced sample consisted of naive CD8+ T cells from blood cultured with regulatory dendritic cells. Subset defined: CD45RA+ naive T cells. This chain connects TRBV5-8 to TRBJ2-1; 9 bases are shared with TRBD2. This receptor was obtained from a human donor in good health. CDR3 nucleotides: TGTGCCAGCAGCCTTGCGGGACTAGCTAACAATGAGCAGTTCTTC. Protein: CASSLAGLANNEQFF.